These 29 T cell receptor beta chains came from one sample sequenced in a study of blood T cell repertoires in COVID-19. Only in-frame clones appear in the TCRdb table, and some are missing; sequencing was by immunoSEQ multiplex PCR. The data contain about 160,000 clones, 89% of them singletons. The specimen was peripheral blood. Receptor source: a man aged 55-75 years with acute or convalescent COVID-19.

The chain recombines TRBV11-2 with TRBJ2-3; a possible D gene is TRBD2 (5 bases). Germline V gives CDR1 SGHAT, CDR2 FQNNGV. CDR3 size: 16 residues. Trimming took 0 bases from V and 6 from J, leaving 16 bases between them. The CDR3 sequence: CASSLELGSPADTQYF. In DNA, the CDR3 is TGTGCCAGCAGCTTAGAGTTGGGGAGCCCGGCCGATACGCAGTATTTT. Drawing the rest from reference TRBV11-2 and TRBJ2-3, the complete variable domain is EAGVAQSPRYKIIEKRQSVAFWCNPISGHATLYWYQQILGQGPKLLIQFQNNGVVDDSQLPKDRFSAERLKGVDSTLKIQPAKLEDSAVYLCASSLELGSPADTQYFGPGTRLTVL.

The genes are TRBV2 and TRBJ2-7; no definite D call. CDR1 is SNHLY, CDR2 FYNNEI, per germline. The V gene lost 5 bases and the J gene lost 3 bases, with 8 bases spanning the gap. The CDR3 runs 12 residues. DNA of the CDR3: TGTGCCAGCAGTCCGAGCATCTACGAGCAGTACTTC. Residues: CASSPSIYEQYF.

The chain carries TRBV9 and TRBJ1-4; D remains ambiguous. V shed 3 bases and J shed 2 bases, with 11 bases lying between them. Germline-derived CDR1 and CDR2 are SGDLS and YYNGEE. CDR3 length equals 15 residues. CDR3 bases: TGTGCCAGCAGCGGTGAGTCCGGGACTAATGAAAAACTGTTTTTT. Its protein is CASSGESGTNEKLFF.

The chain couples TRBV5-1 to TRBJ2-2; TRBD2 is a possible D gene (6 bases). CDR1 is SGHRS, CDR2 YFSETQ, per germline. The CDR3 runs to 15 residues. Trimming removed 1 base from V and 4 bases from J, with 11 bases in between. CDR3 in amino acids: CASSLQAGFTGELFF. The CDR3 DNA sequence: TGCGCCAGCAGCTTGCAGGCGGGATTCACCGGGGAGCTGTTTTTT.

This clone was recorded once. The chain joins TRBV30 to TRBJ2-7, with 10 bases aligning to TRBD1. Germline CDR1 GTSNPN, CDR2 SVGIG (reference sequence). The CDR3 runs to 14 residues. J gave up 4 bases and V 4 bases, and 7 bases lay outside the gene matches. CDR3 loop: CAWTPRTGGYEQYF. CDR3 nucleotides: TGTGCCTGGACTCCAAGGACAGGGGGTTACGAGCAGTACTTC.

The chain combines TRBV2 with TRBJ1-6, with a tentative D call TRBD1 (6 bases). Germline V lookup: CDR1 SNHLY, CDR2 FYNNEI. This CDR3 contains 14 residues. V was trimmed by 7 bases and J by 4 bases, leaving 11 bases between them. The CDR3 is CASMGDTYNSPLHF. In nucleotides, the CDR3 is TGTGCCAGCATGGGGGACACTTATAATTCACCCCTCCACTTT.

V and J are TRBV5-8 and TRBJ1-1; TRBD1 aligns across 8 bases. This CDR3 comprises 16 residues. J was trimmed by 1 base and V by 0 bases; bases with no gene match: 5. Germline assignment: CDR1 SGHTS and CDR2 YDEGEE. CDR3 amino acids: CASSLAGGYTNTEAFF. The CDR3 region has the DNA TGTGCCAGCAGCTTGGCAGGGGGCTATACGAACACTGAAGCTTTCTTT.

This rearrangement joins TRBV5-8 to TRBJ1-4; the D is unclear. The CDR3 spans 15 residues. Germline V gene lookup returns CDR1 SGHTS and CDR2 YDEGEE. The V and J ends lost 4 bases and 5 bases respectively, with 15 bases between them. CDR3 nucleotides: TGTGCCAGCAGCCTTTACCGAGGAGCAAATGAAAAACTGTTTTTT. Encoded protein: CASSLYRGANEKLFF.

This sequence joins TRBV7-2 and TRBJ1-3; D remains ambiguous. Germline CDR1 and CDR2: SGHTA and FQGNSA. This CDR3 comprises 15 residues. Trimming left V 1 base short and J 0 bases short, with 7 bases between. The CDR3 region has the DNA TGTGCCAGCAGCTTAGGCCCCAGCTCTGGAAACACCATATATTTT. This encodes CASSLGPSSGNTIYF. The full variable domain, in which reference TRBV7-2 and TRBJ1-3 provide the parts outside the CDR3, is GAGVSQSPSNKVTEKGKDVELRCDPISGHTALYWYRQSLGQGLEFLIYFQGNSAPDKSGLPSDRFSAERTGGSVSTLTIQRTQQEDSAVYLCASSLGPSSGNTIYFGEGSWLTVV.

The gene calls are TRBV4-1 and TRBJ1-1, with D uncertain. Trimming took 0 bases from V and 2 from J, leaving 10 bases between them. CDR3 length equals 15 residues. Looked up from germline, CDR1 is MGHRA and CDR2 is YSYEKL. The CDR3 DNA reads as TGCGCCAGCAGCCAAGAATTCCCGGGAAACACTGAAGCTTTCTTT. Protein product: CASSQEFPGNTEAFF.

The chain uses TRBV27 and TRBJ1-6, with no clear D. The germline V and J ends were trimmed by 6 bases and 12 bases, with 30 bases remaining between them. CDR3 length: 18 residues. Germline CDR1 and CDR2: MNHEY and SMNVEV (reference sequence). The CDR3 spells CASRAPRAGILTIQPLHF. The CDR3 coding sequence is TGTGCCAGCAGGGCCCCAAGGGCGGGGATTCTAACAATTCAACCCCTCCACTTT.

The genes are TRBV9 and TRBJ2-2; maybe TRBD1 (6 bases). Germline CDR1 and CDR2: SGDLS and YYNGEE. Trimming cost V 3 bases and J 1 base, with 19 bases left between them. There are 18 residues in the CDR3. This CDR3 is CASSAPGAGALNTGELFF. The CDR3 nucleotides read TGTGCCAGCAGCGCCCCTGGGGCAGGGGCGTTGAACACCGGGGAGCTGTTTTTT.

V and J are TRBV24-1 and TRBJ2-1, with 8 bases aligning to TRBD1. The CDR3 consists of 19 residues. Per germline, CDR1 KGHDR and CDR2 SFDVKD. With V trimmed by 4 bases and J by 0 bases, 13 bases remained unmatched. This CDR3 is CATSDDRGSIRSSYNEQFF. DNA of the CDR3: TGTGCCACCAGTGACGACAGGGGTTCGATTCGTAGCTCCTACAATGAGCAGTTCTTC.

The chain is built from TRBV19 and TRBJ1-5; the D gene is possibly TRBD1 (6 bases). CDR1 and CDR2 from the germline V gene are LNHDA and SQIVND (reference sequence). The CDR3 extends over 14 amino acids. Trimming took 5 bases from V and 3 from J, leaving 11 bases between them. Here the CDR3 DNA reads TGTGCCAGTAGTCTCCGGGACACCAATCAGCCCCAGCATTTT. Protein sequence: CASSLRDTNQPQHF.

The chain carries TRBV3-1 (or the pseudogene TRBV3-2) and TRBJ2-1, with 8 bases fitting TRBD2. The ends lost 5 bases at V and 7 bases at J; junction bases unmatched: 7. Germline assignment: CDR1 LGHDT and CDR2 YNNKEL (reference sequence). The CDR3 sequence is 14 residues long. This CDR3 reads CASSSAGVRNEQFF. The CDR3 DNA follows: TGTGCCAGCAGCTCAGCGGGGGTCAGGAATGAGCAGTTCTTC.

V and J are TRBV5-4 and TRBJ2-6, with D hard to call. This CDR3 is 18 amino acids long. Trimming removed 2 bases at V and 0 bases at J, with 15 bases between. The germline gives CDR1 SGHNT, CDR2 YYREEE (reference sequence). CDR3 nucleotide sequence: TGTGCCAGCAGCTTTTTGACCCGAGACTTCTCTGGGGCCAACGTCCTGACTTTC. This translates into CASSFLTRDFSGANVLTF.

The chain recombines TRBV19 with TRBJ2-7; no definite D call. The germline V gene encodes CDR1 LNHDA and CDR2 SQIVND (reference sequence). The CDR3 loop spans 13 amino acids. Deletions cut 1 base from V and 1 base from J, with 5 bases between. CDR3 DNA sequence: TGTGCCAGTAGTATAGCACTTTCCTACGAGCAGTACTTC. It codes for CASSIALSYEQYF.

The chain carries TRBV30 and TRBJ1-1, with D perhaps TRBD1 (6 bases). The CDR3 length is 14 residues. The V gene lost 4 bases and the J gene lost 3 bases, with 15 bases spanning the gap. Germline loops: CDR1 GTSNPN, CDR2 SVGIG (reference sequence). The CDR3 DNA follows: TGTGCCTGGATTCTGGGGGGGGGCCACACTGAAGCTTTCTTT. Protein sequence: CAWILGGGHTEAFF.

V gene TRBV29-1 combines with J gene TRBJ2-1; 14 bases align to TRBD2. Germline assignment: CDR1 SQVTM and CDR2 ANQGSEA. The length of the CDR3 is 14 residues. V trimming: 7 bases; J trimming: 7 bases; junction bases outside the gene matches: 6. CDR3 DNA: TGCAGCGACCAGACTAGCGGGGGGGTTAATGAGCAGTTCTTC. As protein: CSDQTSGGVNEQFF.

The CDR3 protein is CASSSRNSPLHF. The CDR3 DNA is TGTGCCAGCAGTTCGCGGAATTCACCCCTCCACTTT. The genes are TRBV6-5 and TRBJ1-6; D is unclear. The V end lost 4 bases, the J end lost 7 bases, and 5 bases lay between the germline ends. The CDR3 has 12 amino acids. Germline V gene data show CDR1 as MNHEY and CDR2 as SVGAGI.

J is TRBJ2-3 and V is TRBV11-2, with D possibly matching TRBD1 (6 bases). Trimming took off 5 bases at V and 6 bases at J, with 21 bases between the two ends. CDR1 is SGHAT, CDR2 FQNNGV, per germline. The CDR3 covers 16 residues. The CDR3 sequence is CASSGKWGRDTDTQYF. The DNA of the CDR3 is TGTGCCAGCAGCGGAAAGTGGGGTAGGGACACGGATACGCAGTATTTT.

V and J are TRBV7-8 and TRBJ2-7, with 9 nucleotides matching TRBD1. The germline V gene encodes CDR1 SGHVS and CDR2 FQNEAQ. This CDR3 has 13 residues. Trimming cost V 7 bases and J 7 bases; bases outside gene matches: 8. Written as DNA, the CDR3 is TGTGCCAGCAAGAGGGACAGGGTGGGTGAGCAGTACTTC. It is translated as CASKRDRVGEQYF.

The rearrangement uses TRBV6-5 and TRBJ1-4; possibly TRBD1 for D (6 bases). The V gene's germline CDR1 is MNHEY and CDR2 SVGAGI. Trimming left V 2 bases short and J 0 bases short, with 10 bases between. The CDR3 is made up of 16 amino acids. Here the CDR3 DNA reads TGTGCCAGCAGTTACGGGACACCGACAACTAATGAAAAACTGTTTTTT. Encoded protein: CASSYGTPTTNEKLFF.

This clone was counted a single time. V and J are TRBV10-1 and TRBJ2-1; tentative D call: TRBD1 (6 bases). This CDR3 region has 15 residues. Germline values: CDR1 WNHNN, CDR2 SYGVQD (reference sequence). V gave up 0 bases and J gave up 8 bases, with 14 bases separating them. Written as DNA, the CDR3 is TGCGCCAGCAGTGAGTCGGATGCAGGGGTGGATGAGCAGTTCTTC. As protein: CASSESDAGVDEQFF.

This clone was counted only a few times. V and J are TRBV5-8 and TRBJ2-1, with TRBD2 identical over 8 bases. CDR3 length equals 15 residues. V lost 1 base and J lost 7; bases outside the gene matches: 7. The germline gives CDR1 SGHTS, CDR2 YDEGEE. The CDR3 nucleotides are TGTGCCAGCAGCTTGTTTCACGGGGGGGCAAATGAGCAGTTCTTC. The encoded protein is CASSLFHGGANEQFF. Using reference TRBV5-8 and TRBJ2-1 for the parts outside the CDR3, the full variable domain is EAGVTQSPTHLIKTRGQQATLRCSPISGHTSVYWYQQALGLGLQFLLWYDEGEERNRGNFPPRFSGRQFPNYSSELNVNALELEDSALYLCASSLFHGGANEQFFGPGTRLTVL.

J is TRBJ1-1 and V is TRBV5-5; a weak D match, TRBD1 (6 bases). Trimming took off 4 bases at V and 3 bases at J, with 13 bases between the two ends. This CDR3 spans 14 amino acids. Germline V gene data show CDR1 as SGHKS and CDR2 as YYEKEE (reference sequence). This CDR3 reads CASSLYRVDTEAFF. DNA of the CDR3: TGTGCCAGCAGCCTGTACAGGGTGGACACTGAAGCTTTCTTT.

The rearrangement joins TRBV6-5 to TRBJ1-2, with 9 bases fitting TRBD1. Germline lookup yields CDR1 MNHEY and CDR2 SVGAGI. The CDR3 is 15 residues long. The ends lost 5 bases at V and 8 bases at J; junction bases unmatched: 12. CDR3 sequence reads: CASSPTGGGKGGYTF. CDR3 coding DNA: TGTGCCAGCAGTCCCACAGGGGGCGGAAAGGGCGGCTACACCTTC.

V usage is TRBV7-9 and J usage is TRBJ1-1, with D maybe TRBD1 (5 bases). The CDR3 has 13 amino acids. The ends were cut back, 5 bases at V and 2 bases at J, with 9 bases in the middle. Germline V lookup: CDR1 SEHNR, CDR2 FQNEAQ (reference sequence). The chain's CDR3 is CASSKTENTEAFF. The CDR3 bases are TGTGCCAGCAGCAAGACAGAAAACACTGAAGCTTTCTTT.

The chain couples TRBV19 to TRBJ1-4, with TRBD1 matching over 7 bases. CDR3 length equals 17 residues. The V and J ends lost 3 bases and 4 bases, in that order; junction bases with no gene match: 11. Per the germline V gene, CDR1 is LNHDA and CDR2 is SQIVND (reference sequence). The chain's CDR3 is CASSIKYGQGDNEKLFF. CDR3 nucleotides: TGTGCCAGTAGTATTAAGTACGGTCAGGGGGATAATGAAAAACTGTTTTTT. Full variable domain (rest looked up from reference TRBV19 and TRBJ1-4): DGGITQSPKYLFRKEGQNVTLSCEQNLNHDAMYWYRQDPGQGLRLIYYSQIVNDFQKGDIAEGYSVSREKKESFPLTVTSAQKNPTAFYLCASSIKYGQGDNEKLFFGSGTQLSVL.